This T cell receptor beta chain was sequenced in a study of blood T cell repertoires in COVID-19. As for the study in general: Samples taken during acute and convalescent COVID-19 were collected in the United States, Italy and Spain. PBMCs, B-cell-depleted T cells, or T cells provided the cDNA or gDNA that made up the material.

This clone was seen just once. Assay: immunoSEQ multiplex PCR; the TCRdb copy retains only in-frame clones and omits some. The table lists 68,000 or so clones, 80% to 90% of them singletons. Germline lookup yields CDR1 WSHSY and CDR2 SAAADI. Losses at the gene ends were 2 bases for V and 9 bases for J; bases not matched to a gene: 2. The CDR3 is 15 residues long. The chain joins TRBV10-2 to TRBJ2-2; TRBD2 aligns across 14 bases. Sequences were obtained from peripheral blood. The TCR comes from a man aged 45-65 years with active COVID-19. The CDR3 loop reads CASSEGTSGGWELFF. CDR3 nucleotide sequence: TGCGCCAGCAGTGAGGGGACTAGCGGGGGTTGGGAGCTGTTTTTT.